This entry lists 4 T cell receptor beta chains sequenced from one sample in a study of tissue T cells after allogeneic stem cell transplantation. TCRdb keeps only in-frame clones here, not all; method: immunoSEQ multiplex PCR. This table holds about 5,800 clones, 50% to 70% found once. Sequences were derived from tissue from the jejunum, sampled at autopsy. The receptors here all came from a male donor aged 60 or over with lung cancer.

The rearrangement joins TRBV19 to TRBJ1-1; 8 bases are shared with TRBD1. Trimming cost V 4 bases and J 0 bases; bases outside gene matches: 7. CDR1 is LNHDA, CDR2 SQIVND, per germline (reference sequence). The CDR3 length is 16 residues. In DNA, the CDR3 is TGTGCCAGTAGTACTTACAGGGGGAGCATGAACACTGAAGCTTTCTTT. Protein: CASSTYRGSMNTEAFF.

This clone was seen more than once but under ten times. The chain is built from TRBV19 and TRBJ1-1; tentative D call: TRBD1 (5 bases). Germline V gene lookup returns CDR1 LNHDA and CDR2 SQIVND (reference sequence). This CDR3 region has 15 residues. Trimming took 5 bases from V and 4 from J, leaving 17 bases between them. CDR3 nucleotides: TGTGCCAGTAGTCGACTTACGGGGGGGAGCACTGAAGCTTTCTTT. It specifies CASSRLTGGSTEAFF.

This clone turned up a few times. CDR3 DNA: TGTGCCAGCAGTGAGCCAAGCGGGGCGAACACCGGGGAGCTGTTTTTT. This gives the protein CASSEPSGANTGELFF. This chain connects TRBV2 to TRBJ2-2, with 7 bases identical to TRBD2. Germline assignment: CDR1 SNHLY and CDR2 FYNNEI. V lost 3 bases and J lost 0; bases outside the gene matches: 4. CDR3 length: 16 amino acids.

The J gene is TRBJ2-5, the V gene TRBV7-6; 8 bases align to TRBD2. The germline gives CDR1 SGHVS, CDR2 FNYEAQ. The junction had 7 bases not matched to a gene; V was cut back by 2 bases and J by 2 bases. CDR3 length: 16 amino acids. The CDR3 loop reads CASSLWGTSRQETQYF. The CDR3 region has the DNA TGTGCCAGCAGCTTATGGGGGACTAGTCGGCAAGAGACCCAGTACTTC.